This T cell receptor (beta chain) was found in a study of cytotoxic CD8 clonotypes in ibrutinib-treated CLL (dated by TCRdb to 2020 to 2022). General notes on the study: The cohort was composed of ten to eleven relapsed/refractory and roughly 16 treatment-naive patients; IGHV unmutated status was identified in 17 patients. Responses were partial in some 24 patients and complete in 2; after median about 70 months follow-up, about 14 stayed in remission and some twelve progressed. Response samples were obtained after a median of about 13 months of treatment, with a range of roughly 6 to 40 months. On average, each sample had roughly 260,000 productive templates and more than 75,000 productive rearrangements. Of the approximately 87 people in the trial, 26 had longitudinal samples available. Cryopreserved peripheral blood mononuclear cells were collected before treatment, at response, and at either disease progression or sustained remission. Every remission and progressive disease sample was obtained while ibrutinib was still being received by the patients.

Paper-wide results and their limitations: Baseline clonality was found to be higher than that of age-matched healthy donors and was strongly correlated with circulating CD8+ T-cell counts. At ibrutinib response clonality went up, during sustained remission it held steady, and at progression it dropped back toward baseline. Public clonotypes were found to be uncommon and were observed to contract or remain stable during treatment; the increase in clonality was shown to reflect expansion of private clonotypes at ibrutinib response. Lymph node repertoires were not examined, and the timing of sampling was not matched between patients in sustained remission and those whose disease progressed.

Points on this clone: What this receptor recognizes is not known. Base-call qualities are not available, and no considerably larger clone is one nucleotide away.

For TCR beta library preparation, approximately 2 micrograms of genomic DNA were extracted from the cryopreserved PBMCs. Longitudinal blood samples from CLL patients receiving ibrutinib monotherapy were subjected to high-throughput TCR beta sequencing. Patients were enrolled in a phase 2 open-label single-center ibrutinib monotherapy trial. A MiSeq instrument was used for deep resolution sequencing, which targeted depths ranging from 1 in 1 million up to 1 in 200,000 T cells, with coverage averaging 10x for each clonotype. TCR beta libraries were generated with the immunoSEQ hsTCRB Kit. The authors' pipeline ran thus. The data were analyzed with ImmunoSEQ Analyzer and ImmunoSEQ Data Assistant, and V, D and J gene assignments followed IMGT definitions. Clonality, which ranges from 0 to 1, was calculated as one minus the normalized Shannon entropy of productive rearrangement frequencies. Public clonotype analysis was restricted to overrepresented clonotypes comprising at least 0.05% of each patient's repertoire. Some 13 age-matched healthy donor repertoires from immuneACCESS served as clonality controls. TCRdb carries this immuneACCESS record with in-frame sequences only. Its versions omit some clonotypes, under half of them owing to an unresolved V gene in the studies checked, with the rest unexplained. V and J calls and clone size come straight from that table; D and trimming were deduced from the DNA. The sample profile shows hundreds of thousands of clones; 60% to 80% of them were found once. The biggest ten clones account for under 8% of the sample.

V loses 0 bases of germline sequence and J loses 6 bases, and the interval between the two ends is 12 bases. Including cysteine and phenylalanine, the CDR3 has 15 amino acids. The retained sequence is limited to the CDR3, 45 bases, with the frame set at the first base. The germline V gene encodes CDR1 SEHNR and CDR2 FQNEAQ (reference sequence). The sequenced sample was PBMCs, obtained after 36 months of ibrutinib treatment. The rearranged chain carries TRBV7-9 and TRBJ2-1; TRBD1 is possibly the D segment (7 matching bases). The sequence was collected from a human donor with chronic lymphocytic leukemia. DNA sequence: TGTGCCAGCAGCTTAGCGGACAGGAGGGGCAATGAGCAGTTCTTC. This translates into CASSLADRRGNEQFF.